Below are 20 T cell receptor beta chains sequenced from a single sample in a study of cytomegalovirus exposure and HLA in healthy donors. Primers for the PCR totalled 60 Vbeta and 13 Jbeta. Here immunoSEQ multiplex PCR was the method, and the copy in TCRdb shows in-frame clones only, minus some. The sample holds approximately 150,000 clones; approximately 80% are singletons and the top ten take around 3%. Specimen: PBMCs. Receptors originate from a female donor in good health and CMV-seronegative.

CDR3 coding DNA: TGTGCCAGCAGTCCAGCGCCGAACACCGGGGAGCTGTTTTTT. Its protein is CASSPAPNTGELFF. The chain employs TRBV11-3 and TRBJ2-2; no definite D call. CDR1 and CDR2 from the germline V gene are SGHNT and YENEEA. CDR3 length: 14 residues. Trimming pared 6 bases from V and 0 bases from J, leaving 8 bases between.

V gene TRBV4-2 combines with J gene TRBJ1-6, with 10 bases matching TRBD1. V dropped 3 bases and J dropped 9; count of bases not matched to a gene: 5. The CDR3 loop spans 15 amino acids. Germline loops: CDR1 LGHNA, CDR2 YNFKEQ. The CDR3 DNA reads as TGTGCCAGCAGCCAGCCGGGACAGGGGAGTTCACCCCTCCACTTT. Amino acids: CASSQPGQGSSPLHF.

This clone was detected only once. The chain employs TRBV13 and TRBJ1-1, with TRBD1 as a possible D gene (6 bases). Germline lookup yields CDR1 PRHDT and CDR2 FYEKMQ (reference sequence). V was cut by 4 bases and J by 10 bases, with 19 bases left in between. CDR3 length: 14 amino acids. The CDR3 DNA follows: TGTGCCAGCAGCTCCCGGACATCAAAAGGGGGAGCTTTCTTT. Translated, it gives CASSSRTSKGGAFF.

This rearrangement joins TRBV7-8 to TRBJ1-2; possibly TRBD1 for D (5 bases). Germline loops: CDR1 SGHVS, CDR2 FQNEAQ. CDR3 length: 13 amino acids. Trimming removed 5 bases at V and 4 bases at J, with 11 bases between. In DNA, the CDR3 is TGTGCCAGCAGCCGCAGGGTACCCTATGGCTACACCTTC. Protein sequence: CASSRRVPYGYTF.

CDR3 DNA: TGTGCCAGCAGCTTAAGGCGGGGGGACCCCCAAGAGACCCAGTACTTC. Its translation: CASSLRRGDPQETQYF. The chain employs TRBV7-8 and TRBJ2-5; 8 bases line up with TRBD2. Germline V CDR1 and CDR2: SGHVS, FQNEAQ. The length of the CDR3 is 16 residues. The V gene end was trimmed by 2 bases and the J gene end by 1 base; junction bases not matched to a gene: 6.

This chain joins TRBV15 and TRBJ1-6, with a tentative D call TRBD1 (6 bases). In germline, CDR1 is LNHNV, CDR2 YYDKDF (reference sequence). The CDR3 sequence is 17 residues long. Trimming removed 0 bases at V and 7 bases at J, with 16 bases between. CDR3 DNA sequence: TGTGCCACCAGCAGAGAAAAGACAGGAGGCCGCAATTCACCCCTCCACTTT. This gives the protein CATSREKTGGRNSPLHF.

The chain carries TRBV6-5 and TRBJ1-6; TRBD1 agrees at 7 bases. The CDR3 has 15 amino acids. The V gene end was trimmed by 5 bases and the J gene end by 7 bases; junction bases not matched to a gene: 8. Germline V lookup: CDR1 MNHEY, CDR2 SVGAGI. CDR3 bases: TGTGCCAGCAGTGCCCGGACAGGCCTCAATTCACCCCTCCACTTT. Translating gives CASSARTGLNSPLHF.

This CDR3 reads CSVGGRAQSSYNEQFF. CDR3 in DNA: TGCAGCGTTGGAGGTCGAGCACAAAGCTCCTACAATGAGCAGTTCTTC. This sequence joins TRBV29-1 and TRBJ2-1; no firm D call. The germline CDR1 and CDR2 sequences are SQVTM and ANQGSEA. There are 16 residues in the CDR3. The V and J ends lost 4 bases and 0 bases respectively, with 16 bases between them.

The chain employs TRBV5-1 and TRBJ2-3; possible D gene TRBD1, 5 bases. The CDR3 sequence is 17 residues long. Germline loops: CDR1 SGHRS, CDR2 YFSETQ. The V end was cut by 8 bases, the J end by 0 bases, with 22 bases between. The CDR3 region is CARPRANRRRSTDTQYF. The CDR3 coding sequence is TGCGCCAGGCCAAGAGCAAACAGGCGGCGTAGCACAGATACGCAGTATTTT.

J is TRBJ1-2 and V is TRBV30; 7 nucleotides agree with TRBD1. With V trimmed by 2 bases and J by 5 bases, 8 bases remained unmatched. Germline lookup yields CDR1 GTSNPN and CDR2 SVGIG (reference sequence). The CDR3 loop spans 14 amino acids. CDR3 amino acids: CAWSKQGQGYGYTF. The DNA of the CDR3 is TGTGCCTGGAGTAAACAGGGGCAGGGGTATGGCTACACCTTC.

This clone was found once. The gene calls are TRBV28 and TRBJ1-1; perhaps TRBD1 as D (6 bases). Germline V gene data show CDR1 as MDHEN and CDR2 as SYDVKM. Trimming pared 10 bases from V and 0 bases from J, leaving 21 bases between. CDR3 length equals 16 residues. CDR3 in DNA: TGTGCCACCCACAGGGCCGATTTTTACATGAACACTGAAGCTTTCTTT. This encodes CATHRADFYMNTEAFF.

J is TRBJ2-5 and V is TRBV29-1, with 8 bases identical to TRBD1. TRBJ2-7 matches the DNA end more closely, so the J call is doubtful. The germline CDR1 and CDR2 sequences are SQVTM and ANQGSEA. The CDR3 is 12 amino acids. The CDR3 protein is CSVVDRGSEQYF. For the CDR3, the DNA is TGCAGCGTTGTTGACAGGGGTAGCGAGCAGTACTTC.

The rearrangement links TRBV5-5 to TRBJ1-2; 8 bases align to TRBD1. The length of the CDR3 is 15 residues. V shed 4 bases, J shed 8 bases, and the junction held 13 bases outside the gene matches. CDR1 and CDR2 (germline): SGHKS, YYEKEE (reference sequence). The CDR3 protein is CASSPTPDRGRGYTF. The CDR3 DNA is TGTGCCAGCAGCCCGACCCCCGACAGGGGACGCGGCTACACCTTC.

This clone was seen only a few times. The chain joins TRBV6-1 to TRBJ1-5, with D possibly being TRBD1 (5 bases). Per germline, CDR1 MNHNS and CDR2 SASEGT. V lost 6 bases and J 3 bases, leaving 12 bases between the germline ends. The CDR3 consists of 14 residues. CDR3 nucleotide sequence: TGTGCCAGCAGGCCTAGACAGTCCAATCAGCCCCAGCATTTT. It specifies CASRPRQSNQPQHF.

V usage is TRBV28 and J usage is TRBJ2-2; a weak D match, TRBD2 (5 bases). The CDR3 length is 16 residues. CDR1 is MDHEN and CDR2 is SYDVKM in the germline V gene. The V and J ends lost 3 bases and 2 bases respectively, with 13 bases between them. CDR3 DNA: TGTGCCAGCAGTTTGTGGGCGGGTGGAAACACCGGGGAGCTGTTTTTT. It specifies CASSLWAGGNTGELFF.

The chain employs TRBV9 and TRBJ2-1; TRBD2 matches 11 bases. The junction had 13 bases not matched to a gene; V was cut back by 4 bases and J by 7 bases. Germline V gene sequence: CDR1 SGDLS, CDR2 YYNGEE. There are 17 residues in the CDR3. The CDR3 protein is CASSPMLAGGPWNEQFF. The CDR3 nucleotides are TGTGCCAGCAGCCCCATGTTAGCGGGAGGGCCTTGGAATGAGCAGTTCTTC.

This clone appeared many times. The chain combines TRBV29-1 with TRBJ2-6, with no clear D. CDR1 SQVTM and CDR2 ANQGSEA come from the germline V gene. This CDR3 is built from 14 residues. V lost 5 bases and J 2 bases, leaving 10 bases between the germline ends. The CDR3 loop reads CSVRVGTGANVLTF. In DNA, the CDR3 is TGCAGCGTTCGGGTGGGTACTGGGGCCAACGTCCTGACTTTC.

The chain joins TRBV27 to TRBJ2-2, with D maybe TRBD1 (6 bases). CDR1 and CDR2 from the germline V gene are MNHEY and SMNVEV (reference sequence). V was clipped by 3 bases and J by 6 bases, with 20 bases between them. This CDR3 contains 17 residues. CDR3 sequence reads: CASSLGWGLSNPGELFF. The CDR3, as DNA: TGTGCCAGCAGTTTGGGCTGGGGGCTGTCTAACCCCGGGGAGCTGTTTTTT.

The rearrangement uses TRBV30 and TRBJ2-7; 7 bases are shared with TRBD2. Germline-derived CDR1 and CDR2 are GTSNPN and SVGIG (reference sequence). The junction had 10 bases not matched to a gene; V was cut back by 2 bases and J by 3 bases. This CDR3 contains 15 residues. CDR3 residues: CAWSRAGVMSYEQYF. The DNA for the CDR3 is TGTGCCTGGAGTAGGGCGGGAGTAATGAGCTACGAGCAGTACTTC. Using reference TRBV30 and TRBJ2-7 for the parts outside the CDR3, the full variable domain is SQTIHQWPATLVQPVGSPLSLECTVEGTSNPNLYWYRQAAGRGLQLLFYSVGIGQISSEVPQNLSASRPQDRQFILSSKKLLLSDSGFYLCAWSRAGVMSYEQYFGPGTRLTVT.

This sequence joins TRBV6-5 and TRBJ1-1, with D uncertain. The V gene's germline CDR1 is MNHEY and CDR2 SVGAGI. Trimming removed 5 bases from V and 3 bases from J, with 13 bases in between. The CDR3 has 14 residues. CDR3 coding DNA: TGTGCCAGCAGTAGGCAGGCCGGGGACACTGAAGCTTTCTTT. This gives the protein CASSRQAGDTEAFF.